This entry is about one TCR beta chain. Its antigen is unknown. This entry comes from a study of shared clonotypes between healthy human individuals. Study-wide points: Clonotype sharing levels among donors were expected to vary with sequencing depth.

This CDR3 region has 14 residues. The germline V gene encodes CDR1 GTSNPN and CDR2 SVGIG (reference sequence). V lost 1 base to trimming and J lost 7 bases, with 13 bases between them. Profiling relied on immunoSEQ multiplex PCR, and the TCRdb table lists in-frame clones only, not all of them. The sample lists roughly 2.5 million clones; 90% to 95% were seen once. J is TRBJ1-4 and V is TRBV30; TRBD1 is a possible D gene (5 bases). Sequencing was done on a sample of naive CD4+ T cells sorted from blood. Subset reported: CD45RA+ positively selected. The TCR originated in a man aged 18 to 35 in good health. The CDR3 coding sequence is TGTGCCTGGAGTGAGGGGCCGCCGGTTGAAAAACTGTTTTTT. Translated, it gives CAWSEGPPVEKLFF.